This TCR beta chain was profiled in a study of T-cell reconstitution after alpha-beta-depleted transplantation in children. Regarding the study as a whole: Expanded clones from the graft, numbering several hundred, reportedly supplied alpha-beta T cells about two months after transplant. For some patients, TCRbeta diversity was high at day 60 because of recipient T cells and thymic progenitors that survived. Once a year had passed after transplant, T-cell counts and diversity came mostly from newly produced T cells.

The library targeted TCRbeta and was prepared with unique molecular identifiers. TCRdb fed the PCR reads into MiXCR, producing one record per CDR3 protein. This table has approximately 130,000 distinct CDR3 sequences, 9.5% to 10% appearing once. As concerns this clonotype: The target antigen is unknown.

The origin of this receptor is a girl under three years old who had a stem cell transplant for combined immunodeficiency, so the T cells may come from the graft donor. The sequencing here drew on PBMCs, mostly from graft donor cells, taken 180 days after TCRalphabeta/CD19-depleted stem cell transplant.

CDR3 protein: CASSLPGTTDTQYF. In DNA, the CDR3 is TGCGCCAGCAGCTTGCCAGGAACCACAGATACGCAGTATTTT. The chain is built from TRBV5-1 and TRBJ2-3; no reliable D call. The CDR3 contains 14 residues. Germline lookup yields CDR1 SGHRS and CDR2 YFSETQ. V shed 1 base and J shed 2 bases, with 8 bases lying between them.